The 29 T cell receptor beta chains presented below share a single source sample, sequenced in a study of shared clonotypes between healthy human individuals. Selected positively for CCR7 and CD45RO-negative, naive CD8 cells excluded terminally differentiated effector memory CD45RA+ cells. Generated by immunoSEQ multiplex PCR, the TCRdb table keeps only in-frame clones and is missing some. Of millions of clones in the sample, about 95% were seen once. Sequencing input: naive CD8+ T cells sorted from blood. The receptors were sampled from a young man in good health.

The J gene is TRBJ2-7, the V gene TRBV5-1, with 10 bases matching TRBD1. Germline CDR1 SGHRS, CDR2 YFSETQ. CDR3 length equals 20 residues. Germline trimming cut 3 bases from V and 6 bases from J; bases unmatched to any gene: 24. This chain's CDR3 is CASSSRPGTGVIGDYFEQYF. The CDR3 region has the DNA TGCGCCAGCAGCTCCCGGCCCGGGACAGGGGTCATCGGGGACTACTTCGAGCAGTACTTC.

The chain employs TRBV27 and TRBJ2-7; 8 nucleotides match TRBD1. The trim removed 3 bases at V and 5 bases at J, leaving 15 bases unmatched. This CDR3 spans 17 amino acids. Germline assignment: CDR1 MNHEY and CDR2 SMNVEV (reference sequence). The CDR3, as DNA: TGTGCCAGCAGTTTTCAGCCGTTTGGGACAGGAGTAGACGAGCAGTACTTC. Residues: CASSFQPFGTGVDEQYF.

The chain uses TRBV5-1 and TRBJ2-2; D unclear. CDR1 is SGHRS, CDR2 YFSETQ, per germline. The CDR3 totals 16 residues. Deletions cut 4 bases from V and 2 bases from J, with 15 bases between. The CDR3 spells CASSLGPGLNTGELFF. CDR3 sequence (DNA): TGCGCCAGCAGCCTTGGGCCAGGCCTTAACACCGGGGAGCTGTTTTTT.

The chain links TRBV6-5 to TRBJ1-2; D unresolved. The CDR3 is made up of 13 amino acids. V lost 0 bases to trimming and J lost 8 bases, with 10 bases between them. Looked up from germline, CDR1 is MNHEY and CDR2 is SVGAGI. The CDR3 DNA follows: TGTGCCAGCAGTTACTCCTTGGAGGACGGCTACACCTTC. The encoded protein is CASSYSLEDGYTF.

This clone was picked up one time. V is TRBV4-1 and J is TRBJ1-3; tentatively, D is TRBD1 (5 bases). Per germline, CDR1 MGHRA and CDR2 YSYEKL. Trimming cost V 0 bases and J 4 bases, with 10 bases left between them. This CDR3 is built from 15 residues. The CDR3 region is CASSQDPGLGNTIYF. The CDR3 DNA is TGCGCCAGCAGCCAAGACCCAGGGCTGGGAAACACCATATATTTT.

J is TRBJ1-2 and V is TRBV21-1; the table's D call, TRBD1, has no DNA check behind it. TRBV21-1 is designated a pseudogene. The CDR3 totals 14 residues. The DNA of the CDR3 is TGTGCCAGCAGCAAAGGGGACAGAGGTAATGGCTACACCTTC. Protein: CASSKGDRGNGYTF.

This clone has just one count. The chain has TRBV7-9 and TRBJ2-2, with 8 bases that match TRBD2. Germline-derived CDR1 and CDR2 are SEHNR and FQNEAQ (reference sequence). This CDR3 is built from 16 residues. Trimming removed 5 bases from V and 1 base from J; junction bases left unmatched: 6. The CDR3 DNA reads TGTGCCAGCAGCCCCTGGCGGGGGGAGAACACCGGGGAGCTGTTTTTT. As protein: CASSPWRGENTGELFF.

This rearrangement joins TRBV4-3 to TRBJ2-2; 12 bases agree with TRBD2. Trimming took 4 bases from V and 7 from J; bases not matched to a gene: 10. The CDR3 is 17 amino acids. Per germline, CDR1 LGHNA and CDR2 YSLEER. The CDR3 nucleotides are TGCGCCAGCAGCCTCATCCTAGCGGGAGGGCCTAACGGGGAGCTGTTTTTT. This encodes CASSLILAGGPNGELFF.

This clone has a single count. V is TRBV6-1 and J is TRBJ1-3; TRBD1 is a possible D gene (5 bases). The CDR3 length is 15 residues. Trimming stripped 4 bases from V and 1 base from J, with 11 bases between. CDR1 is MNHNS, CDR2 SASEGT, per germline. CDR3 coding DNA: TGTGCCAGCAGTGGAGCAGGGTTTTCTGGAAACACCATATATTTT. It encodes CASSGAGFSGNTIYF.

CDR3 sequence reads: CASSLGTGLGYEQYF. In nucleotides, the CDR3 is TGTGCCAGCAGTTTGGGGACAGGGCTGGGCTACGAGCAGTACTTC. The chain joins TRBV27 to TRBJ2-7, with 9 bases lining up with TRBD1. From germline, CDR1 is MNHEY and CDR2 SMNVEV (reference sequence). With V trimmed by 3 bases and J by 3 bases, 6 bases remained unmatched. The CDR3 has 15 residues.

The chain couples TRBV9 to TRBJ2-7, with TRBD1 matching 7 bases. This CDR3 region has 15 residues. Unmatched junction bases numbered 11, after V lost 3 bases and J lost 5 bases. Germline assignment: CDR1 SGDLS and CDR2 YYNGEE. The CDR3 loop is CASSGKQGPLDEQYF. In DNA, the CDR3 is TGTGCCAGCAGCGGAAAACAGGGGCCCCTGGACGAGCAGTACTTC.

The V call is TRBV9, the J call TRBJ2-7; D uncertain. Germline V gene lookup returns CDR1 SGDLS and CDR2 YYNGEE. The CDR3 has 14 amino acids. Trimming shortened V by 0 bases and J by 0 bases, and 7 bases separated the two germline ends. CDR3 residues: CASSVAIGSYEQYF. DNA for the CDR3: TGTGCCAGCAGCGTAGCTATCGGCTCCTACGAGCAGTACTTC. Full variable domain (remainder filled in from reference TRBV9 and TRBJ2-7): DSGVTQTPKHLITATGQRVTLRCSPRSGDLSVYWYQQSLDQGLQFLIQYYNGEERAKGNILERFSAQQFPDLHSELNLSSLELGDSALYFCASSVAIGSYEQYFGPGTRLTVT.

The chain combines TRBV19 with TRBJ2-1, with TRBD2 as a possible D gene (5 bases). The CDR3 contains 15 residues. V shed 2 bases and J shed 0 bases, with 8 bases lying between them. Germline CDR1 LNHDA, CDR2 SQIVND (reference sequence). DNA of the CDR3: TGTGCCAGTAGTATACGGGGAGCCTCCTACAATGAGCAGTTCTTC. Translated: CASSIRGASYNEQFF.

This chain joins TRBV6-5 and TRBJ2-7, with 8 positions matching TRBD2. V dropped 5 bases and J dropped 3; count of bases not matched to a gene: 6. The CDR3 runs to 14 residues. Looked up from germline, CDR1 is MNHEY and CDR2 is SVGAGI. The CDR3 region has the DNA TGTGCCAGCAGTGTTAGCGGGACCCTCTACGAGCAGTACTTC. Amino acids: CASSVSGTLYEQYF.

The chain links TRBV30 to TRBJ1-6; 9 positions match TRBD1. Germline CDR1 GTSNPN, CDR2 SVGIG (reference sequence). The ends lost 2 bases at V and 9 bases at J; junction bases unmatched: 8. CDR3 length: 15 residues. The CDR3 is CAWSIMSGQGSPLHF. In DNA form, the CDR3 reads TGTGCCTGGAGTATAATGTCGGGACAGGGTTCACCCCTCCACTTT.

The chain joins TRBV25-1 to TRBJ1-1; D is possibly TRBD1 (5 bases). This CDR3 comprises 15 residues. V lost 5 bases, J lost 3 bases, and 16 bases lay in between. CDR1 is MGHDK, CDR2 SYGVNS, per germline. The CDR3 spells CASSHPEGLDTEAFF. For the CDR3, the DNA is TGTGCCAGCAGTCATCCGGAGGGGCTGGACACTGAAGCTTTCTTT.

The rearrangement uses TRBV27 and TRBJ2-2, with 8 bases lining up with TRBD2. The germline V gene has CDR1 MNHEY and CDR2 SMNVEV (reference sequence). CDR3 length: 15 residues. The J segment lost 9 bases and the V segment lost 4 bases, leaving 10 bases of the junction unmatched. CDR3 loop: CASSWGGVAGRELFF. CDR3 DNA: TGTGCCAGCAGTTGGGGCGGGGTAGCGGGGAGGGAGCTGTTTTTT.

The chain has TRBV7-9 and TRBJ2-2; either TRBD1 or TRBD2 may supply D (5 bases each). CDR1 and CDR2 from the germline V gene are SEHNR and FQNEAQ (reference sequence). The CDR3 covers 16 residues. V was pared by 5 bases and J by 0 bases, with 13 bases between. CDR3 nucleotide sequence: TGTGCCAGCAGCCAACCACGGGGCGCGAACACCGGGGAGCTGTTTTTT. Protein sequence: CASSQPRGANTGELFF.

This clone was counted a single time. The V call is TRBV5-6, the J call TRBJ2-7; D is undetermined. The CDR3 is 12 amino acids. Germline V gene lookup returns CDR1 SGHDT and CDR2 YYEEEE. Trimming took 4 bases from V and 2 from J, leaving 7 bases between them. The CDR3, as DNA: TGTGCCAGCAGCGGCAAGACCTACGAGCAGTACTTC. Translation gives CASSGKTYEQYF.

The rearrangement uses TRBV6-5 and TRBJ2-1; 9 nucleotides align to TRBD1. The CDR3 covers 15 residues. Germline V gene data show CDR1 as MNHEY and CDR2 as SVGAGI. V lost 2 bases to trimming and J lost 7 bases; unmatched junction nucleotides: 6. This CDR3 is CASSYEGQGFNEQFF. As DNA, the CDR3 is TGTGCCAGCAGTTACGAAGGACAGGGGTTTAATGAGCAGTTCTTC.

V usage is TRBV7-9 and J usage is TRBJ2-1; no firm D call. Trimming took off 4 bases at V and 9 bases at J, with 7 bases between the two ends. The CDR3 loop spans 11 amino acids. Germline V gene lookup returns CDR1 SEHNR and CDR2 FQNEAQ (reference sequence). CDR3 protein: CASSYGSEQFF. The CDR3 coding sequence is TGTGCCAGCAGCTACGGAAGTGAGCAGTTCTTC.

Worth noting for this clone: The sample carries other DNA sequences with the same CDR3. The rearrangement joins TRBV27 to TRBJ1-5; TRBD1 is a possible D gene (6 bases). V was shortened by 5 bases and J by 0 bases, with 8 bases between the two germline ends. The CDR3 loop spans 14 amino acids. The germline V gene has CDR1 MNHEY and CDR2 SMNVEV (reference sequence). The CDR3, as DNA: TGTGCCAGCAGTCCGACAGGTAGCAATCAGCCCCAGCATTTT. Translated: CASSPTGSNQPQHF.

V gene TRBV6-5 combines with J gene TRBJ2-5; 11 positions match TRBD1. The trim removed 4 bases at V and 5 bases at J, leaving 3 bases unmatched. The CDR3 is 14 amino acids. Germline V lookup: CDR1 MNHEY, CDR2 SVGAGI. The CDR3 loop is CASSWTGGVETQYF. CDR3 sequence (DNA): TGTGCCAGCAGTTGGACAGGGGGCGTCGAGACCCAGTACTTC.

The chain has TRBV5-3 and TRBJ1-4; D uncertain. TRBV5-3 is an open reading frame whose function is uncertain. The V gene lost 1 base and the J gene lost 3 bases, with 19 bases spanning the gap. This CDR3 has 18 amino acids. The CDR3 here is CARSLNSPQEGSNEKLFF. The CDR3 DNA is TGTGCCAGAAGCTTGAATAGCCCCCAGGAGGGATCTAATGAAAAACTGTTTTTT.

The chain recombines TRBV2 with TRBJ2-1, with unresolved D. Trimming stripped 1 base from V and 4 bases from J, with 5 bases between. Germline CDR1 SNHLY, CDR2 FYNNEI. This CDR3 comprises 13 residues. The CDR3 nucleotides read TGTGCCAGCAGTGAAGACAGTTACAATGAGCAGTTCTTC. The encoded protein is CASSEDSYNEQFF.

A remark on this clone: Distinct nucleotide sequences in the sample also encode this CDR3. The CDR3, as DNA: TGTGCCAGCAGCGTAGGTCAGGGTCTCTCCTACGAGCAGTACTTC. Translation: CASSVGQGLSYEQYF. The chain has TRBV9 and TRBJ2-7, with D possibly TRBD1 on 5 matching bases. This CDR3 spans 15 amino acids. Looked up from germline, CDR1 is SGDLS and CDR2 is YYNGEE. Trimming shortened V by 0 bases and J by 0 bases, and 10 bases separated the two germline ends.

The V and J genes are TRBV6-1 and TRBJ1-2; D remains unclear. Germline loops: CDR1 MNHNS, CDR2 SASEGT. The CDR3 is made up of 14 amino acids. The germline V and J ends were trimmed by 2 bases and 3 bases, with 10 bases remaining between them. DNA of the CDR3: TGTGCCAGCAGTGAACAGAAAGAGGACTATGGCTACACCTTC. It codes for CASSEQKEDYGYTF.

V gene TRBV28 combines with J gene TRBJ1-5, with 7 bases identical to TRBD1. The CDR3 has 14 amino acids. CDR1 and CDR2 (germline): MDHEN, SYDVKM. The junction had 7 bases not matched to a gene; V was cut back by 7 bases and J by 4 bases. The CDR3 here is CASTTDRPNQPQHF. The CDR3 bases are TGTGCCAGCACCACGGACAGGCCAAATCAGCCCCAGCATTTT.

The chain combines TRBV10-3 with TRBJ2-7; D is unclear. Germline CDR1 ENHRY, CDR2 SYGVKD. CDR3 length: 16 amino acids. Trimming pared 0 bases from V and 2 bases from J, leaving 14 bases between. CDR3 loop: CAISESSGFIAYEQYF. The CDR3 DNA follows: TGTGCCATCAGTGAGTCGTCAGGCTTTATCGCCTACGAGCAGTACTTC.